The clone carrying this T cell receptor (beta chain) was recorded only once. Its antigen is undetermined. The CDR3 contains 15 residues. CDR1 LGHDT and CDR2 YNNKEL come from the germline V gene (reference sequence). Trimming removed 0 bases from V and 7 bases from J, with 12 bases in between. Clones were read by immunoSEQ multiplex PCR, and TCRdb kept only the in-frame ones, dropping some. The sample lists around 120,000 clones, approximately 93% occurring once. The source of the sample is a study of T cell responses to AZD1222 COVID-19 vaccine. Study at large: Samples with a second dose at about 4 or about 12 weeks were pooled together. Study results and caveats: The donors showed a predominance of white British ancestry and of females, with possible underestimation of clonal diversity. Spike-specific TCR breadth and depth grew following two AZD1222 doses. In the spike-specific TCR repertoire, nearly half reportedly target unmutated variant regions.

Sample: peripheral blood, taken on day 0 of AZD1222 vaccination. The J gene is TRBJ1-4, the V gene TRBV3-1 (or the pseudogene TRBV3-2); the D is unclear. The receptor's source is an adult in good health. In nucleotides, the CDR3 is TGTGCCAGCAGCCAAGAAATCTCCCTATCTGAAAAACTGTTTTTT. Translated: CASSQEISLSEKLFF.